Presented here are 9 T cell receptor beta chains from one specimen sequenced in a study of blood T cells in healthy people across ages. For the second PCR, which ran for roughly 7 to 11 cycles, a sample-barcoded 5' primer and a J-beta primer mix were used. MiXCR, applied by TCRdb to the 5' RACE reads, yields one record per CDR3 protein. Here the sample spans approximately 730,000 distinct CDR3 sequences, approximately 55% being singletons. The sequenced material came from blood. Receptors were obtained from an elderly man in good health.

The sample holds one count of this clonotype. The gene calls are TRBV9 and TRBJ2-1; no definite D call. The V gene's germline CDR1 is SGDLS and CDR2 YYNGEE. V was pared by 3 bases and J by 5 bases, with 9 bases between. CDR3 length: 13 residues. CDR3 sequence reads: CASSARPNNEQFF. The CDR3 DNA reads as TGTGCCAGCAGCGCCCGCCCTAACAATGAGCAGTTCTTC.

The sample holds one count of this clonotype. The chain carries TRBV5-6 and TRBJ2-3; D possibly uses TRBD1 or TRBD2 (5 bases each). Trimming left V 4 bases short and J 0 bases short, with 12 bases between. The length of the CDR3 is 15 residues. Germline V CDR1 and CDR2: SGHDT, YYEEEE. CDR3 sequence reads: CASSPWGSSTDTQYF. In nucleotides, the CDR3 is TGTGCCAGCAGCCCCTGGGGGTCTAGCACAGATACGCAGTATTTT.

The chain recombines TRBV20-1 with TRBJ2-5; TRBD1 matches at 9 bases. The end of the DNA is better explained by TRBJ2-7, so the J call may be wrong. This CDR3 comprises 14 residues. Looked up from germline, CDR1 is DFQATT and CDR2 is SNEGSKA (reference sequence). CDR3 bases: TGCAGTGCAGAGACGGACAGGGGTCAAGGCGAGCAGTACTTC. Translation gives CSAETDRGQGEQYF.

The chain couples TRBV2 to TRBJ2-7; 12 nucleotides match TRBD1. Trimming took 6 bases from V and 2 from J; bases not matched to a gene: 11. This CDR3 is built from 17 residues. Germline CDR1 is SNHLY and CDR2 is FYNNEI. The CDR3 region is CASRIGTGGRSAYEQYF. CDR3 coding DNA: TGTGCCAGCAGGATCGGGACAGGGGGCCGGAGCGCCTACGAGCAGTACTTC.

DNA of the CDR3: TGTGCCAGCAGCTTGACAGGGAGGTGGGAGAATTCACCCCTCCACTTT. Its protein is CASSLTGRWENSPLHF. The V gene is TRBV13, the J gene TRBJ1-6; 7 bases line up with TRBD1. With V trimmed by 3 bases and J by 7 bases, 9 bases remained unmatched. The germline CDR1 and CDR2 sequences are PRHDT and FYEKMQ (reference sequence). This CDR3 is 16 amino acids long.

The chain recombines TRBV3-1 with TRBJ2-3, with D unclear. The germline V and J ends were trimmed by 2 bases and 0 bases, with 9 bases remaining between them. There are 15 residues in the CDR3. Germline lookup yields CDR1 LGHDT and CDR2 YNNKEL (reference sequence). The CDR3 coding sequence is TGTGCCAGCAGCCAACTGGGCGCTAGCACAGATACGCAGTATTTT. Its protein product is CASSQLGASTDTQYF.

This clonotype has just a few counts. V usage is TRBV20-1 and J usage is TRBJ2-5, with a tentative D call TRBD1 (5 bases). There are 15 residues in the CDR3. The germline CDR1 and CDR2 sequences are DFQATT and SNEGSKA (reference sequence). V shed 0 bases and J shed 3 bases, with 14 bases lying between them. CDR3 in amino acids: CSARDPAGPKETQYF. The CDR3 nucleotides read TGCAGTGCTAGAGATCCCGCAGGGCCCAAAGAGACCCAGTACTTC.

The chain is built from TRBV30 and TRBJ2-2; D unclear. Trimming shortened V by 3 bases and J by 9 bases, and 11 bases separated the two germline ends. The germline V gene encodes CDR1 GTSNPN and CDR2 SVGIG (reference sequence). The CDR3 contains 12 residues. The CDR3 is CAWSPKSRELFF. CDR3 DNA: TGTGCCTGGAGCCCCAAGTCTCGGGAGCTGTTTTTT.

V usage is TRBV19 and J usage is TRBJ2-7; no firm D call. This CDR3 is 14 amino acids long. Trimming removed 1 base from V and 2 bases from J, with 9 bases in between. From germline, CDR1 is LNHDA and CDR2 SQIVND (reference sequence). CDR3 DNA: TGTGCCAGTAGTATAGGTCCAGCAACCTACGAGCAGTACTTC. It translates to CASSIGPATYEQYF.